This TCR beta chain was recovered during a study of regulatory T cells in long-lasting Graves disease. General study points: Persistent disease was characterized by preferential usage of TRBV28, TRBJ1-2 and TRBJ2-5.

This CDR3 comprises 17 residues. V shed 5 bases and J 1 base; nucleotides not matched to a gene: 10. From germline, CDR1 is MNHNS and CDR2 SASEGT. Documented time point: persistent/refractory GD, antithyroid drugs over 5 years with positive TRAb. PBMC RNA served as the TCR library source. Building the TCR beta libraries relied on iRepertoire HTBI primers, and CDR3 regions underwent Arm-PCR. Via MiXCR, TCRdb re-called the multiplex PCR reads, giving one row per CDR3 protein. Among around 450,000 distinct CDR3 sequences listed, about a fifth were seen once. Note on this clonotype: As yet, its antigen is unknown.

V and J are TRBV6-1 and TRBJ2-2, with 7 nucleotides matching TRBD1. Sequencing used peripheral blood mononuclear cells (PBMCs), obtained when the disease was refractory, from a patient treated with antithyroid drugs. The receptor's source is a female donor with Graves disease. The CDR3 DNA follows: TGTGCCAGCAGTCGAGGGGGACAGTCAGTGAACACCGGGGAGCTGTTTTTT. Its protein product is CASSRGGQSVNTGELFF.